This paragraph covers one T cell receptor beta chain sequence. The germline V gene has CDR1 DFQATT and CDR2 SNEGSKA (reference sequence). Trimming stripped 3 bases from V and 1 base from J, with 12 bases between. There are 14 residues in the CDR3. Measured with immunoSEQ multiplex PCR; TCRdb has only the in-frame clones, and not every one. This sample yields 250,000 to 300,000 clones, of which about 90% are seen a single time; more than 1% belongs to the top ten. Individuals drawn from around 25 US areas were about 18 to 90 years old. This sample stems from a study of blood T cell repertoires in COVID-19. Study-wide context: The analysed material was cDNA or gDNA that came from T cells, B-cell-depleted T cells, or PBMCs.

The chain uses TRBV20-1 and TRBJ1-1; possibly TRBD1 for D (5 bases). Sequences were obtained from PBMCs or T cells enriched from blood (not recorded which). The sequence came from a human donor in a cohort exposed to, infected with or recovered from COVID-19 (not recorded which). The donor label of this sample is uncertain. CDR3 sequence (DNA): TGCAGTGCTAGTGAGGCAGGGCCGAACACTGAAGCTTTCTTT. Its translation: CSASEAGPNTEAFF.